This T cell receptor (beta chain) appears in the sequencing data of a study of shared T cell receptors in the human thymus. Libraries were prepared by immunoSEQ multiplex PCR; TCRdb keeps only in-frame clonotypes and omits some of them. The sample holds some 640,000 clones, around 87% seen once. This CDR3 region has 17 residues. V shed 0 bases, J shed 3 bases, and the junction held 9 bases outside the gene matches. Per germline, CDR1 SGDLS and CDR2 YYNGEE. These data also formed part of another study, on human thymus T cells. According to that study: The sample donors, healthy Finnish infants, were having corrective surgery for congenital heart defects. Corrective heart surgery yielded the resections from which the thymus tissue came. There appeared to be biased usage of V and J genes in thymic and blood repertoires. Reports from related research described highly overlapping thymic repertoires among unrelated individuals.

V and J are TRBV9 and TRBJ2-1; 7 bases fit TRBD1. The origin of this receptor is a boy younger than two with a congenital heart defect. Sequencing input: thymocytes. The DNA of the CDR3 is TGTGCCAGCAGCGTAGCCCCTTCACCAGGGGGCTACAATGAGCAGTTCTTC. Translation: CASSVAPSPGGYNEQFF. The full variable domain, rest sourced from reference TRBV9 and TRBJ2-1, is DSGVTQTPKHLITATGQRVTLRCSPRSGDLSVYWYQQSLDQGLQFLIQYYNGEERAKGNILERFSAQQFPDLHSELNLSSLELGDSALYFCASSVAPSPGGYNEQFFGPGTRLTVL.